The TCR beta chain described here comes from a study of beta chain features in type 1 diabetes (dated by TCRdb to between 2018 and 2020). For context, the study as a whole: Patients and healthy donors did not differ in mean age, gender distribution, total cell number or subset yield. A total of roughly 99,000,000 sorted cells were examined across all samples, and the number of cells per subset was strongly correlated with RNA yield. In the study, recently diagnosed type 1 diabetes patients and matched healthy donors were compared on the TCRB repertoires of their sorted circulating CD4+ T cell subsets. Regulatory and stem cell-like memory subsets were isolated from only 8 patients and roughly 8 healthy donors, whereas naive and central memory subsets came from all 30 or so donors.

The entire amount of isolated RNA was reverse transcribed using the High Capacity cDNA Reverse Transcription Kit, so the sequenced TCRB transcripts were expressed ones. Deep immunoSEQ sequencing was applied to naive, central memory and regulatory T cell samples, giving an average of around 3.8 million total reads per sample. After sorted cells were lysed in RLT buffer, RNA was extracted with DNase-treated RNeasy Micro or Mini kits, with the choice depending on cell number. Each cell subset was processed on its own to prevent cross-contamination, while patient and healthy donor samples were processed together. The immunoSEQ multiplex PCR was used to amplify TCRB sequences from cDNA, generating 87-bp fragments that spanned the CDR3 region. Sequencing of the amplicons was done on the Illumina HiSeq platform. Processing in the source paper ran as follows. PCR bias was computationally corrected using synthetic template baselines, reads within Hamming distance 2 were collapsed, and singletons that could not be merged were discarded. Reads were aligned to IMGT to assign V, D and J genes, CDR3 length, and insertions or deletions at six rearrangement sites. Within each subset, clonotype counts were normalized to sorted cell number, after which true diversity and Gini coefficients were computed with the tcR R package. The overlap coefficient, calculated on TCRB nucleotide sequences, was used to measure repertoire sharing. Out-of-frame TCRB sequences from naive cells were analyzed to stand in for the pre-selection repertoire. This is the immuneACCESS table as TCRdb keeps it, with only in-frame sequences that have V and J called. A part of the clones is gone; compared with another copy, unresolved V genes explain less than half, and the rest is unexplained. V, J and clone size derive from that table, while D and trimming were established from the DNA sequence. The sample table shows 620,000 or so clones, and less than 20% are seen once. Jointly, the top ten make up about 0.087% of the sample.

Turning to this clone: Its antigen target is currently unknown. Base qualities are missing; no much larger clone stands one base away.

What the work shows at the level of the full study, not this receptor alone: Because the HLA sub-analyses included only small numbers of individuals, any influence of HLA type on TCRB rearrangement was left unresolved. At VDJ recombination sites, patients with type 1 diabetes made fewer insertions and deleted more nucleotides, a pattern implying thymic rearrangement abnormalities. Shorter templates might be favored by PCR, yet because patient and control samples were amplified and corrected together, any such skew would affect both groups equally. Because cDNA was sequenced instead of genomic DNA, activated cells with high expression could be over-represented, although the groups did not differ in activation or CD3 levels. Naive, central memory and regulatory TCRB repertoires appeared to be more alike among patients than among healthy donors. In all four CD4+ subsets, TCRB CDR3 length was moderately but significantly shorter in type 1 diabetes patients.

From each donor, a single peripheral blood sample of 95 to 150 mL on average was drawn into heparinised tubes. A BD FACSAria II and a panel including CD45RO, CCR7, CD25, CD127, CD95 and CD27 were used to sort naive, central memory, regulatory and stem cell-like memory CD4+ T cells. A purity above 95% was achieved for all sorted populations. PBMCs were isolated immediately by Lymphoprep density gradient centrifugation and stained directly without culture. Samples were stained and sorted in pairs, with one healthy donor and one patient per experiment, so that batch effects were minimized. Via the germline V gene, CDR1 is SGDLS and CDR2 YYNGEE. V loses 2 bases, J loses 6 bases, and the germline ends lie 12 bases apart. The CDR3 numbers 15 residues from cysteine through phenylalanine. Only the CDR3 part of the read is kept: 45 bases, read in frame from the first base.

The clonotype was recovered from a man between 18 and 35 years old in good health. This receptor chain uses TRBV9 and TRBJ1-6; perhaps TRBD1 is the D gene, with 5 bases matching. The material sequenced was naive CD4+ T cells from blood. The cell subset or site label on this specimen signifies: true naive CD4+ T cells. Read as DNA, the sequence is TGTGCCAGCAGCGTCCTCGGGACGAGTAATTCACCCCTCCACTTT. Its amino acids are CASSVLGTSNSPLHF.